Listed here are 2 T cell receptor beta chains from one sample, sequenced in a study of blood T cell repertoires in COVID-19. The table came from immunoSEQ multiplex PCR; TCRdb's copy has only in-frame clones and leaves some out. Among 260,000 or so clones listed, 85% were seen once. Sequenced: PBMCs or T cells enriched from blood (not recorded which). These receptors originate from a woman aged 45-59 years who had recovered from COVID-19.

The rearrangement links TRBV3-1 (or the pseudogene TRBV3-2) to TRBJ2-2; tentatively, D is TRBD1 (6 bases). Germline V gene data show CDR1 as LGHDT and CDR2 as YNNKEL (reference sequence). Trimming took off 5 bases at V and 4 bases at J, with 20 bases between the two ends. The CDR3 covers 17 residues. The CDR3 reads CASSSRGWGRGTGELFF. CDR3 nucleotide sequence: TGTGCCAGCAGCTCACGCGGATGGGGGCGAGGCACCGGGGAGCTGTTTTTT.

V and J are TRBV28 and TRBJ2-3; 8 positions agree with TRBD1. This CDR3 has 16 residues. J gave up 1 base and V 4 bases, and 7 bases lay outside the gene matches. CDR1 is MDHEN and CDR2 is SYDVKM in the germline V gene. The CDR3 sequence: CASSSDRGFGTDTQYF. The DNA for the CDR3 is TGTGCCAGCAGTTCCGACAGGGGTTTTGGCACAGATACGCAGTATTTT.